The next 27 T cell receptor beta chains were all read from a single sample in a study of shared clonotypes between healthy human individuals. Assay used: immunoSEQ multiplex PCR; TCRdb lists only in-frame clones, some missing. The table has 500,000 or so clones, 90% to 96% seen once. The sample was naive CD4+ T cells sorted from blood. The sample's subset: CD45RA+ positively selected. These receptors originate from a young woman in good health.

This chain uses TRBV5-4 with TRBJ2-7, with 8 bases matching TRBD1. Germline lookup yields CDR1 SGHNT and CDR2 YYREEE (reference sequence). J was trimmed by 5 bases and V by 3 bases; bases with no gene match: 7. This CDR3 contains 14 residues. For the CDR3, the DNA is TGTGCCAGCAGCTCCTGGACAGGGAGAGACGAGCAGTACTTC. Its translation is CASSSWTGRDEQYF.

The chain combines TRBV19 with TRBJ2-5; D gene unclear. CDR3 size: 13 residues. V lost 3 bases and J lost 4, with 9 bases in between. Per the germline V gene, CDR1 is LNHDA and CDR2 is SQIVND (reference sequence). The CDR3 DNA reads as TGTGCCAGTAGTATTGGGGATGCAGAGACCCAGTACTTC. Its translation: CASSIGDAETQYF.

This clone was seen once. The rearrangement joins TRBV6-5 to TRBJ1-4; D is possibly TRBD1 (6 bases). Per the germline V gene, CDR1 is MNHEY and CDR2 is SVGAGI. The CDR3 covers 14 residues. V lost 7 bases, J lost 8 bases, and 17 bases lay in between. The CDR3 DNA reads TGTGCCAGCAAGAGGGGGACTGTTAAAGAAAAACTGTTTTTT. It specifies CASKRGTVKEKLFF.

The chain carries TRBV6-5 and TRBJ2-3; perhaps TRBD1 as D (6 bases). The germline V gene encodes CDR1 MNHEY and CDR2 SVGAGI. CDR3 size: 14 residues. The V gene lost 8 bases and the J gene lost 0 bases, with 12 bases spanning the gap. CDR3 coding DNA: TGTGCCAGCTACAGGGCAGGAAGCACAGATACGCAGTATTTT. It codes for CASYRAGSTDTQYF.

This sequence joins TRBV19 and TRBJ2-5; TRBD1 aligns across 7 bases. V dropped 6 bases and J dropped 4; count of bases not matched to a gene: 8. This CDR3 is 14 amino acids long. In germline, CDR1 is LNHDA, CDR2 SQIVND (reference sequence). The CDR3 DNA sequence: TGTGCCAGTAGCATGACAGGGATGGGAGAGACCCAGTACTTC. As protein: CASSMTGMGETQYF. Supplemented by reference TRBV19 and TRBJ2-5, the full variable domain reads DGGITQSPKYLFRKEGQNVTLSCEQNLNHDAMYWYRQDPGQGLRLIYYSQIVNDFQKGDIAEGYSVSREKKESFPLTVTSAQKNPTAFYLCASSMTGMGETQYFGPGTRLLVL.

The genes are TRBV15 and TRBJ2-3; 7 bases match TRBD2. Germline CDR1 and CDR2: LNHNV and YYDKDF (reference sequence). This CDR3 spans 17 amino acids. Trimming cost V 0 bases and J 0 bases; bases outside gene matches: 6. In nucleotides, the CDR3 is TGTGCCACCAGCAGAGATGGTCAGCGGGGTAGCACAGATACGCAGTATTTT. Its protein is CATSRDGQRGSTDTQYF.

The V and J genes are TRBV7-9 and TRBJ2-7, with D unclear. The germline CDR1 and CDR2 sequences are SEHNR and FQNEAQ (reference sequence). V shed 2 bases and J shed 1 base, with 12 bases lying between them. CDR3 length: 15 amino acids. The CDR3 here is CASSLLVVESYEQYF. In DNA form, the CDR3 reads TGTGCCAGCAGCTTACTTGTCGTAGAGTCCTACGAGCAGTACTTC.

V and J are TRBV18 and TRBJ2-7, with TRBD2 matching 9 bases. V shed 1 base and J 6 bases; nucleotides not matched to a gene: 4. The CDR3 contains 14 residues. From germline, CDR1 is KGHSH and CDR2 LQKENI. The CDR3 coding sequence is TGTGCCAGCTCACCACGTAGCGGGAGTTCCGAGCAGTACTTC. It translates to CASSPRSGSSEQYF. Supplemented by reference TRBV18 and TRBJ2-7, the full variable domain reads NAGVMQNPRHLVRRRGQEARLRCSPMKGHSHVYWYRQLPEEGLKFMVYLQKENIIDESGMPKERFSAEFPKEGPSILRIQQVVRGDSAAYFCASSPRSGSSEQYFGPGTRLTVT.

V is TRBV6-4 and J is TRBJ1-1; weak D call: TRBD1 (5 bases). The germline V and J ends were trimmed by 3 bases and 4 bases, with 9 bases remaining between them. Per the germline V gene, CDR1 is MRHNA and CDR2 is SNTAGT. This CDR3 spans 13 amino acids. The CDR3 here is CASSEQGGTEAFF. The CDR3 DNA reads as TGTGCCAGCAGTGAGCAGGGTGGCACTGAAGCTTTCTTT.

The gene calls are TRBV27 and TRBJ2-2; D remains unclear. The CDR3 contains 14 residues. Deletions cut 5 bases from V and 5 bases from J, with 12 bases between. Germline V CDR1 and CDR2: MNHEY, SMNVEV (reference sequence). The CDR3 DNA reads as TGTGCCAGCAGTATGGGTTCGTGGACCGGGGAGCTGTTTTTT. Translating gives CASSMGSWTGELFF.

This sequence joins TRBV10-3 and TRBJ2-6; the match to TRBD1 covers 7 bases. After removal of 3 bases from V and 2 bases from J, the junction contained 4 bases not matched to a gene. The CDR3 has 16 amino acids. Germline assignment: CDR1 ENHRY and CDR2 SYGVKD. The CDR3 DNA sequence: TGTGCCATCAGTGATACAACAGGGGCTGGGGCCAACGTCCTGACTTTC. This sequence encodes CAISDTTGAGANVLTF.

This chain joins TRBV4-2 and TRBJ2-1; the match to TRBD1 covers 7 bases. Germline V CDR1 and CDR2: LGHNA, YNFKEQ. V was pared by 3 bases and J by 2 bases, with 7 bases of the junction left unmatched. The CDR3 has 16 amino acids. The CDR3 DNA reads TGTGCCAGCAGCCACCCCAGGGGGAGACCCTACAATGAGCAGTTCTTC. Residues: CASSHPRGRPYNEQFF.

This clone was seen just once. The chain has TRBV11-2 and TRBJ1-2; no definite D call. This CDR3 spans 12 amino acids. Trimming removed 4 bases from V and 6 bases from J, with 9 bases in between. Germline V gene lookup returns CDR1 SGHAT and CDR2 FQNNGV. The CDR3 DNA follows: TGTGCCAGCAGCTCGAACGGGGATGGCTACACCTTC. As protein: CASSSNGDGYTF.

The chain combines TRBV28 with TRBJ2-3, with D hard to call. Per germline, CDR1 MDHEN and CDR2 SYDVKM. CDR3 length: 11 residues. The V and J ends lost 4 bases and 5 bases respectively, with 4 bases between them. This chain's CDR3 is CASSSLDTQYF. The DNA for the CDR3 is TGTGCCAGCAGTTCCCTAGATACGCAGTATTTT. Full variable domain (remainder filled in from reference TRBV28 and TRBJ2-3): DVKVTQSSRYLVKRTGEKVFLECVQDMDHENMFWYRQDPGLGLRLIYFSYDVKMKEKGDIPEGYSVSREKKERFSLILESASTNQTSMYLCASSSLDTQYFGPGTRLTVL.

This clone was counted once. V and J are TRBV19 and TRBJ1-5; 9 positions agree with TRBD1. The CDR3 spans 15 residues. In germline, CDR1 is LNHDA, CDR2 SQIVND (reference sequence). J was trimmed by 2 bases and V by 6 bases; bases with no gene match: 5. The CDR3 sequence is CASSADRGGNQPQHF. Written as DNA, the CDR3 is TGTGCCAGTAGCGCGGACAGGGGAGGCAATCAGCCCCAGCATTTT.

This chain uses TRBV11-3 with TRBJ2-3; 8 bases line up with TRBD1. V dropped 4 bases and J dropped 6; count of bases not matched to a gene: 6. The CDR3 is 14 residues long. CDR1 is SGHNT and CDR2 is YENEEA in the germline V gene. CDR3 protein: CASSYGQGRDTQYF. The CDR3 coding sequence is TGTGCCAGCAGCTACGGACAGGGAAGGGATACGCAGTATTTT.

This chain connects TRBV5-1 to TRBJ2-3; 8 nucleotides line up with TRBD1. This CDR3 contains 15 residues. The germline CDR1 and CDR2 sequences are SGHRS and YFSETQ. The V gene end was trimmed by 8 bases and the J gene end by 6 bases; junction bases not matched to a gene: 14. The CDR3, as DNA: TGCGCCAGTGAGGTACAGGGGGTATCCTCCGATACGCAGTATTTT. It specifies CASEVQGVSSDTQYF.

This rearrangement joins TRBV11-2 to TRBJ1-5; possible D gene TRBD1, 6 bases. The germline gives CDR1 SGHAT, CDR2 FQNNGV. The V and J ends lost 4 bases and 6 bases respectively, with 16 bases between them. The CDR3 consists of 15 residues. The CDR3 DNA follows: TGTGCCAGCAGCTCCCGTGCGGGGGGCGGTCAGCCCCAGCATTTT. It codes for CASSSRAGGGQPQHF.

This clone was observed a handful of times. This rearrangement joins TRBV9 to TRBJ2-2, with no clear D. CDR3 length: 15 residues. The V end was cut by 0 bases, the J end by 7 bases, with 13 bases between. CDR1 and CDR2 from the germline V gene are SGDLS and YYNGEE. The CDR3 DNA sequence: TGTGCCAGCAGCGTAGTATCCTCTTCGGGCGGGGAGCTGTTTTTT. Its protein is CASSVVSSSGGELFF.

The chain has TRBV14 and TRBJ1-4; D perhaps matches TRBD1 (5 bases). The germline V gene has CDR1 SGHDN and CDR2 FVKESK. V was trimmed by 1 base and J by 4 bases, leaving 13 bases between them. This CDR3 is built from 16 residues. CDR3: CASSQVRAGLNEKLFF. CDR3 coding DNA: TGTGCCAGCAGCCAAGTGCGCGCGGGACTTAATGAAAAACTGTTTTTT.

The CDR3 DNA sequence: TGCGCCAGCAGCTTGACCAGAGCCCCGAGCACAGATACGCAGTATTTT. It is translated as CASSLTRAPSTDTQYF. The chain combines TRBV5-1 with TRBJ2-3, with D hard to call. This CDR3 region has 16 residues. Germline assignment: CDR1 SGHRS and CDR2 YFSETQ. Trimming took 1 base from V and 0 from J, leaving 12 bases between them.

The V and J genes are TRBV7-3 and TRBJ2-1; TRBD2 matches 8 bases. The CDR3 sequence is 15 residues long. Germline loops: CDR1 SGHTA, CDR2 FQGTGA. V lost 4 bases, J lost 1 base, and 3 bases stayed unmatched. The CDR3 protein is CASSSTGGSYNEQFF. The CDR3 DNA sequence: TGTGCCAGCAGCTCAACGGGGGGGTCCTACAATGAGCAGTTCTTC. Together with reference TRBV7-3 and TRBJ2-1, the CDR3 gives the full variable domain: GAGVSQTPSNKVTEKGKYVELRCDPISGHTALYWYRQSLGQGPEFLIYFQGTGAADDSGLPNDRFFAVRPEGSVSTLKIQRTERGDSAVYLCASSSTGGSYNEQFFGPGTRLTVL.

The count of this clone is one. The V gene is TRBV5-3, the J gene TRBJ2-1, with D perhaps TRBD1 or TRBD2 (6 bases each). TRBV5-3 is an open reading frame, and its role is uncertain. The CDR3 spans 16 residues. Trimming cost V 0 bases and J 8 bases, with 18 bases left between them. CDR3 region: CARSLAAMTRGDEQFF. CDR3 coding DNA: TGTGCCAGAAGCTTGGCGGCAATGACTAGGGGGGATGAGCAGTTCTTC.

The chain carries TRBV28 and TRBJ2-1; either TRBD1 or TRBD2 may supply D (5 bases each). The CDR3 has 14 residues. Deletions cut 3 bases from V and 8 bases from J, with 14 bases between. CDR1 and CDR2 from the germline V gene are MDHEN and SYDVKM. CDR3 sequence (DNA): TGTGCCAGCAGTTTCGTTAATCAGGGAGATGAGCAGTTCTTC. Its translation is CASSFVNQGDEQFF.

The count of this clone is one. The chain carries TRBV28 and TRBJ2-7; D call uncertain. V gave up 3 bases and J gave up 6 bases, with 6 bases separating them. The germline V gene encodes CDR1 MDHEN and CDR2 SYDVKM. The CDR3 totals 11 residues. CDR3 region: CASSFKGEQYF. The CDR3 DNA is TGTGCCAGCAGTTTTAAAGGCGAGCAGTACTTC.

The chain has TRBV6-6 and TRBJ2-7; 10 bases fit TRBD2. Germline lookup yields CDR1 MNHNY and CDR2 SVGAGI (reference sequence). The junction had 2 bases not matched to a gene; V was cut back by 2 bases and J by 4 bases. The CDR3 runs 14 residues. Here the CDR3 reads CASSYLAGAYEQYF. Written as DNA, the CDR3 is TGTGCCAGCAGTTACCTAGCGGGAGCGTACGAGCAGTACTTC.

This chain uses TRBV7-9 with TRBJ1-5, with D perhaps matching TRBD1 (5 bases). The CDR3 is made up of 17 amino acids. Per the germline V gene, CDR1 is SEHNR and CDR2 is FQNEAQ (reference sequence). V lost 5 bases and J 5 bases, leaving 22 bases between the germline ends. DNA for the CDR3: TGTGCCAGCAGCCCCGCCGTAGGGTGGGGCTTGGATCAGCCCCAGCATTTT. It translates to CASSPAVGWGLDQPQHF.